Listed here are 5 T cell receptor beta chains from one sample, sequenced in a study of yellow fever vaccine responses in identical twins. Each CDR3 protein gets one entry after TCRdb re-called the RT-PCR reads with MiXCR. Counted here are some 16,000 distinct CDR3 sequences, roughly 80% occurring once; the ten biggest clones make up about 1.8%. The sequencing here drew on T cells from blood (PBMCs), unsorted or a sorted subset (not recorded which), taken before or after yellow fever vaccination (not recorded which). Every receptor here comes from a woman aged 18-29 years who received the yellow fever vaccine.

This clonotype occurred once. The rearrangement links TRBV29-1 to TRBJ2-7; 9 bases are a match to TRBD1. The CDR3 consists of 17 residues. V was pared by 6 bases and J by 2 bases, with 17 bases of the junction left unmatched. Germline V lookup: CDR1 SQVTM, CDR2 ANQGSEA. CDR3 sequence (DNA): TGCAGCGTCTACGTACCGGGACAGGGTATTTCTCCCTACGAGCAGTACTTC. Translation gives CSVYVPGQGISPYEQYF.

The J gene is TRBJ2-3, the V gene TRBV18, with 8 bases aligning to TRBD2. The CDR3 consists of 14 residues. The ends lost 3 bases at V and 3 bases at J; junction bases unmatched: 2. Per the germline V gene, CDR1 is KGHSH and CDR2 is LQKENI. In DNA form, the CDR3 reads TGTGCCAGCTCACCCGGACTAGCTACAGATACGCAGTATTTT. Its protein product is CASSPGLATDTQYF. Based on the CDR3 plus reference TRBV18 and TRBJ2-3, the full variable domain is NAGVMQNPRHLVRRRGQEARLRCSPMKGHSHVYWYRQLPEEGLKFMVYLQKENIIDESGMPKERFSAEFPKEGPSILRIQQVVRGDSAAYFCASSPGLATDTQYFGPGTRLTVL.

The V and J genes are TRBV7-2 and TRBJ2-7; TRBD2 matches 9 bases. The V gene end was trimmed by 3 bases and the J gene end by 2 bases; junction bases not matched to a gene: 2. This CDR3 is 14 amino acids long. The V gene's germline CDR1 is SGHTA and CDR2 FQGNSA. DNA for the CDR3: TGTGCCAGCAGCTTGGGACTAGCTGCCTACGAGCAGTACTTC. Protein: CASSLGLAAYEQYF.

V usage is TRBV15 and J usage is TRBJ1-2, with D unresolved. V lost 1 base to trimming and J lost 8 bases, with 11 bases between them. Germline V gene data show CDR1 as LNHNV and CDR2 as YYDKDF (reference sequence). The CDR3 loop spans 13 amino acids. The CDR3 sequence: CATSRVWGVGYTF. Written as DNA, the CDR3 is TGTGCCACCAGCAGAGTGTGGGGAGTCGGCTACACCTTC.

The DNA of the CDR3 is TGTGCCAGCAGCCAAGCTAGCGGGAGTTCTAACATTCAGTACTTC. The encoded protein is CASSQASGSSNIQYF. The chain links TRBV3-1 to TRBJ2-4, with 10 nucleotides matching TRBD2. The CDR3 is 15 residues long. Looked up from germline, CDR1 is LGHDT and CDR2 is YNNKEL (reference sequence). With 1 base clipped from V and 7 bases from J, the junction kept 4 bases outside the gene matches.